This T cell receptor (beta chain) was observed in a study of cytomegalovirus exposure and HLA in healthy donors. Study observations and caveats: Later analysis showed most CMV-associated TCR beta chains appearing HLA-restricted.

Note on this clone: Its target is not known.

The CDR3 is 15 amino acids. In germline, CDR1 is LGHNA, CDR2 YNFKEQ. V was pared by 0 bases and J by 5 bases, with 4 bases of the junction left unmatched. The PCR employed 60 Vbeta primers together with 13 Jbeta primers. TCRdb's copy holds only in-frame clones and misses some; the assay was immunoSEQ multiplex PCR. This table has 98,000 or so clones, over 75% appearing once. V and J are TRBV4-2 and TRBJ1-2; 9 bases map to TRBD1. The sample comprised PBMCs. The sequence came from a man in his 60s in good health and CMV-seropositive. CDR3 sequence: CASSQDTGGGYGYTF. The DNA for the CDR3 is TGTGCCAGCAGCCAAGACACAGGGGGCGGGTATGGCTACACCTTC.